This T cell receptor beta chain was found in a study of shared clonotypes between healthy human individuals. Germline-derived CDR1 and CDR2 are MNHNS and SASEGT. V gave up 0 bases and J gave up 5 bases, with 7 bases separating them. The CDR3 is 13 residues long. Generated by immunoSEQ multiplex PCR, the TCRdb table keeps only in-frame clones and is missing some. Among approximately 2.5 million clones, just over 90% were seen once, and the ten largest hold around 0.14%. The specimen sequenced was naive CD4+ T cells sorted from blood. Subset: CD45RA+ positively selected. The chain links TRBV6-1 to TRBJ2-5; D unclear. The sequence came from a young man in good health. The CDR3 nucleotides are TGTGCCAGCAGTGAAGCCAGTTTCGAGACCCAGTACTTC. Translation gives CASSEASFETQYF.